This T cell receptor (beta chain) was sequenced in a study of blood T cell repertoires in COVID-19 (dated by TCRdb to 2019 to 2021). In the study overall: Samples covering the acute and convalescent phases of COVID-19 were provided by collaborators in the United States, Italy and Spain. The material from the prospective study consisted of cDNA or gDNA derived from T cells, B-cell-depleted T cells, or PBMCs. The dataset comprised deeply sampled blood TCRbeta repertoires from subjects exposed to, actively infected with, or recovered from COVID-19. A freely available public database, intended as a resource for researchers studying the immune response to SARS-CoV-2, is where the repertoires were released. Samples were obtained from the ongoing ImmuneRACE study (first 160 participants) and from some 1,300 subjects provided by 6 global collaborators. A de-identified subject ID, COVID-19 status, age in years and sex were almost always included in the sample metadata. Where HLA class I and class II types were available, the types were taken from metadata supplied by the sample provider, not from assay-based typing.

To note about this clone: There is no known antigen for this receptor. One base away there is no much larger clone; base qualities are not given.

In the prospective study, participants were 18 to 89 years old, resided in 20 to 30 geographic areas of the United States, and were enrolled through a virtual design. In the prospective study, participants were assigned to cohorts based on the clinical history participants reported in a screening survey and a study questionnaire. For ImmuneRACE Cohort 3, a participant was defined as recovered based on two consecutive negative NP/OP PCR tests, clearance by a healthcare professional, or resolution of symptoms. In the prospective study, whole blood, serum and a nasopharyngeal or oropharyngeal swab were collected from each participant by mobile phlebotomists. Participants in the prospective study had the option to provide additional blood draws and questionnaires over an approximately 2-month period. Prospective study blood samples were shipped either frozen or at room temperature before DNA extraction.

The germline ends are 16 bases apart after V is trimmed by 6 bases and J by 5 bases. The CDR3 covers 14 residues, taking in both the cysteine and the phenylalanine. The CDR3 DNA has 42 bases and is translated from base 1. From a lookup of the germline V gene, CDR1 and CDR2 are MDHEN and SYDVKM. TCRbeta CDR3 regions were amplified from genomic DNA by means of the immunoSEQ Assay, a bias-controlled multiplex PCR. The paper's processing steps were these. The number of nucleated cells in each sample was estimated from the amplification of reference gene primers within the assay. To quantify the absolute abundance of each unique TCRbeta CDR3 rearrangement, sequence reads were collapsed and filtered. For each sample, productive Simpson clonality was calculated as the square root of Simpson's diversity index across productive rearrangements. Drawn from immuneACCESS, this table holds only the in-frame rearrangements with V and J called that TCRdb kept. Clones are partly lost; checked studies trace under half to an unresolved V gene and leave the rest unexplained. The DNA was the basis for D and trimming; V, J and clone size are from that table. For this sample there are roughly 260,000 clones; around nine tenths appear just once. The top ten hold approximately 2.6% of the sample.

Points the paper makes about the study in general: Clinical and demographic metadata were provided uncurated, with the amount varying by source and participant.

The V and J segments used are TRBV28 and TRBJ1-1; the D region possibly corresponds to TRBD1 (6 bases align). The specimen sequenced was PBMCs or T cells enriched from blood (not recorded which). The origin of this receptor is a woman under 30 who had recovered from COVID-19. The DNA is as follows: TGTGCCAGCAGGGAGGCAGGGGTGGGAACTGAAGCTTTCTTT. This gives the protein CASREAGVGTEAFF.